This TCR beta chain was sequenced during a study of radiation and T cells in renal cell carcinoma (dated by TCRdb to the early 2020s). General notes on the study: A total of some 55 samples underwent TCR beta sequencing, made up of 25 or so tumors and roughly 27 peripheral blood samples. The final blood draw took place at 4 weeks after radiation, the same time as nephrectomy. A total of approximately 3,800,000 unique CDR3 nucleotide sequences, encoding some 2,700,000 unique CDR3 amino acid sequences, were found across all 50 or so samples.

Following the manufacturer's recommendations, the immunoSEQ kit was used to generate TCR beta libraries from genomic DNA. To prepare the libraries, a first multiplex PCR with proprietary primers was run, followed by a second PCR that added unique barcodes, and a bead cleanup was done after each round. A kit-provided positive control reaction and a negative control reaction were included in every sample batch. The final libraries were assessed on an Agilent 4200 TapeStation D1000 ScreenTape, pooled by volume, and quantified by qPCR. An Illumina NextSeq500 fitted with a MidOutput 150-cycle cartridge performed the sequencing, running 156 Read1 cycles and 15 Index1 cycles with the kit's custom primers. The pooled library was loaded at 0.8 to 1 pM, with a roughly 21% PhiX control spiked in. The authors' pipeline ran thus. Vendor-processed data were analyzed in R, with a clonotype defined as all T cells sharing the same CDR3 nucleotide sequence. In the clone abundance analyses, frequencies in each sample were normalized to that sample's 10,000 most abundant clones. Public T cell clones, which averaged fewer than five per sample, were excluded before analysis. Tumor-enriched clonotypes and baseline blood-enriched clonotypes were defined as those with an abundance difference of at least 32-fold between compartments. A beta-binomial differential abundance model was used to identify clonotypes that expanded or contracted between blood time points. Tumor-blood repertoire similarity was measured with the Baroni-Urbani and Buser coefficient, and groups were compared using two-tailed Wilcoxon tests in R. Imported from immuneACCESS, the table was reduced by TCRdb to in-frame sequences with V and J called. These copies leave out some clones; in studies compared against another copy, an unresolved V gene accounts for under half, and the cause of the remainder is not known. V, J and clone size are taken as reported in that table, and D and trimming were inferred from the DNA itself. The sample data list some 44,000 clones, and roughly four fifths of these were observed just once. The ten largest clones represent 25% to 30% of the sample.

V loses 10 bases at its end and J loses 4 bases; junction bases beyond the gene matches: 15. Counted from cysteine to phenylalanine, this CDR3 has 15 amino acids. Only the CDR3 region is kept as DNA, spanning 45 bases read in frame from base 1. According to the germline V gene (reference sequence), CDR1 reads MNHEY and CDR2 reads SMNVEV. The sample's time point label, in plain terms: blood 4 weeks post-SBRT, at nephrectomy. The treatment or condition tag for this specimen amounts to: 15 Gy SBRT to primary tumor, nephrectomy 4 weeks later. Samples came from a clinical trial, in which primary renal cell carcinomas received 15 Gy stereotactic body radiation therapy followed by nephrectomy 4 weeks later. Serial peripheral blood from radiation-treated patients was sampled at baseline, 2 weeks and 4 weeks after SBRT to track tumor-enriched clonotypes. Every patient had renal cell carcinoma of clear cell pathology. The QIAamp DNA Blood Mini Kit (Qiagen) was used to prepare genomic DNA for TCR sequencing. The analyses included just those samples that passed every quality control check.

The research as a whole found: Because pretreatment tumor biopsies were not available, the baseline intratumoral presence of clonotypes could not be determined. Changes in the blood repertoire were not tracked past 4 weeks after treatment. An increase in top tumor clonotypes in blood was observed from baseline to 2 weeks post-radiation, followed by contraction by 4 weeks, which was taken to suggest transient expansion of tumor-resident clones. With a single-armed trial design, the study had no way to address how radiation dose or scheduling affects the TCR repertoire.

About this clone itself: No antigen is known for it. Within one base of it there is no much larger clone, and no base qualities were kept.

Specimen: blood, collected from a patient whose treatment included radiotherapy and nephrectomy. Recombination linked TRBV27 to TRBJ2-7, with 8 bases in between that match TRBD2. This clonotype was obtained from a woman in her seventies with renal cell carcinoma. The CDR3 protein is CATTVFSGGLYEQYF. The DNA reads TGTGCCACCACAGTTTTCTCGGGGGGGCTATACGAGCAGTACTTC.